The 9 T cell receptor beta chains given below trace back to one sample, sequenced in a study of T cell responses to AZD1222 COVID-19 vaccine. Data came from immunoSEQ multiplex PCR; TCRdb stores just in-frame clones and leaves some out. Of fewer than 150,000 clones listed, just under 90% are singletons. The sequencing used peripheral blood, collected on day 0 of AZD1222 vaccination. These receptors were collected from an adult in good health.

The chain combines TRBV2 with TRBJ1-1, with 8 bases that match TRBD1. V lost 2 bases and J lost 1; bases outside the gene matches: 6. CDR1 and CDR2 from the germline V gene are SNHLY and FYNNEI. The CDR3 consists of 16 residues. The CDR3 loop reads CASSELGTGRNTEAFF. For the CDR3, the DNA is TGTGCCAGCAGTGAACTGGGGACAGGTCGGAACACTGAAGCTTTCTTT. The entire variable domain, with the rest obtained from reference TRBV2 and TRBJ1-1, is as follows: EPEVTQTPSHQVTQMGQEVILRCVPISNHLYFYWYRQILGQKVEFLVSFYNNEISEKSEIFDDQFSVERPDGSNFTLKIRSTKLEDSAMYFCASSELGTGRNTEAFFGQGTRLTVV.

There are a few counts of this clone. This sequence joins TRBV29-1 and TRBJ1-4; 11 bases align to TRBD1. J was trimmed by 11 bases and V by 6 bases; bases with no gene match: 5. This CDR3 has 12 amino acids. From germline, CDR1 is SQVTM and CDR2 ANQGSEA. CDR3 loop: CSVRTGGGKLFF. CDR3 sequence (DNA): TGCAGCGTAAGGACAGGGGGCGGGAAACTGTTTTTT. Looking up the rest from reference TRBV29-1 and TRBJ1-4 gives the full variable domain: SAVISQKPSRDICQRGTSLTIQCQVDSQVTMMFWYRQQPGQSLTLIATANQGSEATYESGFVIDKFPISRPNLTFSTLTVSNMSPEDSSIYLCSVRTGGGKLFFGSGTQLSVL.

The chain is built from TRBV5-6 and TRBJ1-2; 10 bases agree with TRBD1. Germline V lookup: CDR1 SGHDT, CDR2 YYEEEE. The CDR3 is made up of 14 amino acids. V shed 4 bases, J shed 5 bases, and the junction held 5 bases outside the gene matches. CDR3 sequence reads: CASSTDRGPYGYTF. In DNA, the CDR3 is TGTGCCAGCAGCACAGACAGGGGGCCGTATGGCTACACCTTC.

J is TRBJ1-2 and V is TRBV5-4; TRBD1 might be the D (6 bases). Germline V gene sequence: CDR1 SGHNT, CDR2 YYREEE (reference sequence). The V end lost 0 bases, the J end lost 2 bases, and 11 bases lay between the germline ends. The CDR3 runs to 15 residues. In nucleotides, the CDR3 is TGTGCCAGCAGCTTGGAAGGGGGAAGGAACTATGGCTACACCTTC. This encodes CASSLEGGRNYGYTF.

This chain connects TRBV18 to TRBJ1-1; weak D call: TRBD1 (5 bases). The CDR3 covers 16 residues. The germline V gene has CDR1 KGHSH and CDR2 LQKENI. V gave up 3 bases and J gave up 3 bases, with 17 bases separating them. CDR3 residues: CASSPRLGSRDTEAFF. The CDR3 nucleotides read TGTGCCAGCTCACCGCGTTTGGGCAGCAGGGACACTGAAGCTTTCTTT.

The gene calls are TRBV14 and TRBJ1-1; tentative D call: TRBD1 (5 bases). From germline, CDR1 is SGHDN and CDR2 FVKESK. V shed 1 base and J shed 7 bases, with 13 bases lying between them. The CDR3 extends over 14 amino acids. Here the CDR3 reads CASSQGWGTDEAFF. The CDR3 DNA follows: TGTGCCAGCAGCCAAGGATGGGGGACCGATGAAGCTTTCTTT.

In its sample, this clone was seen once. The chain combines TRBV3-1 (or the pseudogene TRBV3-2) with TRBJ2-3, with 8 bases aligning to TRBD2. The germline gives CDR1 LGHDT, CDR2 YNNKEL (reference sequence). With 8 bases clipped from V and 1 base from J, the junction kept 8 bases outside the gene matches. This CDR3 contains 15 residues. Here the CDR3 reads CASRMSGGGTDTQYF. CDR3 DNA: TGTGCCAGCCGAATGAGCGGGGGTGGCACAGATACGCAGTATTTT.

The CDR3 loop is CASSRPGLEVQYF. As DNA, the CDR3 is TGTGCCAGCAGCCGACCGGGACTAGAGGTGCAGTACTTC. The chain has TRBV12-3 or TRBV12-4 and TRBJ2-7; 8 bases align to TRBD2. There are 13 residues in the CDR3. The junction had 10 bases not matched to a gene; V was cut back by 6 bases and J by 9 bases.

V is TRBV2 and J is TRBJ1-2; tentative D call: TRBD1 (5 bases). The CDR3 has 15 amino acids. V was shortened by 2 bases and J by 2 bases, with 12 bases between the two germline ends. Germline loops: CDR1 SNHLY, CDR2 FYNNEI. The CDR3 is CASSERTQGNYGYTF. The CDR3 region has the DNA TGTGCCAGCAGTGAAAGGACACAAGGGAACTATGGCTACACCTTC.